The present TCR beta chain was sequenced within a study of blood T cell repertoires in COVID-19. Study at large: Acute and convalescent COVID-19 samples came from the United States, Italy and Spain.

The CDR3 is made up of 17 amino acids. Trimming removed 5 bases from V and 7 bases from J, with 21 bases in between. From germline, CDR1 is SEHNR and CDR2 FQNEAQ (reference sequence). Original handling: Estimation of nucleated cell counts was performed using reference gene primer amplification. The assay was immunoSEQ multiplex PCR, and TCRdb's table has in-frame clones only and misses some. The V and J calls and clone size were taken over from that table, and D and trimming were inferred from the DNA. Here the sample spans about 220,000 clones, approximately 81% being singletons. This TCR was recovered from a woman of 80 years or more with acute or convalescent COVID-19. The chain is built from TRBV7-9 and TRBJ1-6; perhaps TRBD1 as D (6 bases). Sequences were obtained from peripheral blood. CDR3 bases: TGTGCCAGCAGCGTTAGCAGGGGCACCATGGGGAATTCACCCCTCCACTTT. Amino acid sequence: CASSVSRGTMGNSPLHF.